This TCR beta chain comes out of a study of cytomegalovirus exposure and HLA in healthy donors. Study-wide background: Out of 398 genotyped donors, roughly 80% belonged to the Caucasian-associated ancestry cluster.

This CDR3 has 13 amino acids. Trimming removed 3 bases at V and 4 bases at J, with 9 bases between. CDR1 is LNHDA, CDR2 SQIVND, per germline (reference sequence). 13 Jbeta primers and 60 Vbeta primers were used for the PCR. TCRdb keeps only in-frame clones here, not all; method: immunoSEQ multiplex PCR. This table has 85,000 to 100,000 clones, 79% appearing once. V gene TRBV19 combines with J gene TRBJ1-2; D is uncertain. The source material was PBMCs. The clonotype originates from a male donor in good health and CMV-seropositive. The CDR3 spells CASSIVASYGYTF. CDR3 sequence (DNA): TGTGCCAGTAGTATTGTAGCAAGCTATGGCTACACCTTC.